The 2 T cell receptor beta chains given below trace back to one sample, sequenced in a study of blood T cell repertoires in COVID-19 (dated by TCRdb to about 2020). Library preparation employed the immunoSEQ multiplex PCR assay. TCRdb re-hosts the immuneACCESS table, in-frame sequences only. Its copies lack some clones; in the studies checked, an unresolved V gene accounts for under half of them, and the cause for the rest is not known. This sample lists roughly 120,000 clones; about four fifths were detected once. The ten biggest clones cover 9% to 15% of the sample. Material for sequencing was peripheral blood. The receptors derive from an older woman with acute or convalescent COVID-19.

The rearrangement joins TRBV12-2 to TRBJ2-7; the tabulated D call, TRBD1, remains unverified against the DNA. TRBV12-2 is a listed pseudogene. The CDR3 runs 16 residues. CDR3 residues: CASRSPQGRSSWEQYV. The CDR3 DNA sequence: TGTGCAAGTCGCTCCCCCCAGGGTAGGTCGTCGTGGGAGCAGTACGTC.

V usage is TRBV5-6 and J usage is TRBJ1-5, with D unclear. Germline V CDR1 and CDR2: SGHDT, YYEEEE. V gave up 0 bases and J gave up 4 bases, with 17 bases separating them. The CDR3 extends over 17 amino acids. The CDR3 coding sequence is TGTGCCAGCAGCTTGGCTCAGGAGGGAGGAGGGAATCAGCCCCAGCATTTT. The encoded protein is CASSLAQEGGGNQPQHF. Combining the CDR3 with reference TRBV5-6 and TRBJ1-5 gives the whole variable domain DAGVTQSPTHLIKTRGQQVTLRCSPKSGHDTVSWYQQALGQGPQFIFQYYEEEERQRGNFPDRFSGHQFPNYSSELNVNALLLGDSALYLCASSLAQEGGGNQPQHFGDGTRLSIL.